This entry features one T cell receptor (beta chain) sequence. Its cognate antigen is unknown. A second PCR of 7 to 11 cycles used a sample-barcoded 5' primer and a J-beta primer mix. Carrying 12 random nucleotides, a template-switch adaptor labeled each individual cDNA molecule. TCRdb re-called the 5' RACE reads with MiXCR, one entry per CDR3 protein. This sample carries roughly 1.6 million distinct CDR3 sequences, about 31% of them seen once, and the ten largest clones take approximately 10%. There are 18 residues in the CDR3. Total RNA extraction produced at least 5 micrograms (per sample) for the study. The data derive from a study of blood T cells in healthy people across ages. General study points: In these data, TCR beta diversity tracked strongly with naive T cell percentage. The recorded TCR beta diversity per million T cells decreased in a roughly linear manner with age.

Input material: blood. The TCR comes from a woman aged 25 to 39 in good health. J is TRBJ1-4 and V is TRBV21-1; TRBD1 reflects the table's D call only, with no check against the DNA. TRBV21-1 is labeled a pseudogene. The CDR3 sequence: CASSKERQMTPTNEKLFF. The CDR3 DNA reads as TGTGCCAGCAGCAAAGAGAGACAGATGACCCCAACTAATGAAAAACTGTTTTTT.